This passage covers 32 T cell receptor beta chains from one sample sequenced in a study of shared clonotypes between healthy human individuals. The assay was immunoSEQ multiplex PCR, and TCRdb's table has in-frame clones only and misses some. The sample includes roughly 2.5 million clones, around nine tenths of them seen just once. The sample was naive CD4+ T cells sorted from blood. Subset indicated: CD45RA+ positively selected. Source of these receptors: a man aged 18-30 years in good health.

This chain joins TRBV7-2 and TRBJ1-2; D possibly corresponds to TRBD1 (5 bases). In germline, CDR1 is SGHTA, CDR2 FQGNSA. The V end lost 1 base, the J end lost 4 bases, and 10 bases lay between the germline ends. This CDR3 region has 14 residues. The CDR3 spells CASSLGGPSYGYTF. The CDR3 nucleotides read TGTGCCAGCAGCTTAGGGGGCCCTAGCTATGGCTACACCTTC. The complete variable domain, with remaining parts taken from reference TRBV7-2 and TRBJ1-2, reads GAGVSQSPSNKVTEKGKDVELRCDPISGHTALYWYRQSLGQGLEFLIYFQGNSAPDKSGLPSDRFSAERTGGSVSTLTIQRTQQEDSAVYLCASSLGGPSYGYTFGSGTRLTVV.

This clone was counted a single time. The rearrangement uses TRBV5-1 and TRBJ1-5; unclear D gene. V lost 1 base and J lost 2, with 10 bases in between. The germline V gene encodes CDR1 SGHRS and CDR2 YFSETQ. This CDR3 region has 15 residues. The CDR3: CASSLNGVGNQPQHF. The CDR3 nucleotides are TGCGCCAGCAGCTTGAACGGGGTAGGCAATCAGCCCCAGCATTTT.

This clone was found once. The chain is built from TRBV5-1 and TRBJ2-7; a weak D match, TRBD1 (5 bases). Germline CDR1 SGHRS, CDR2 YFSETQ. The CDR3 is 13 amino acids. The germline V and J ends were trimmed by 0 bases and 6 bases, with 10 bases remaining between them. CDR3: CASSLVGEGEQYF. The CDR3 nucleotides are TGCGCCAGCAGCTTGGTAGGGGAAGGCGAGCAGTACTTC.

This clone was seen once. The V gene is TRBV13, the J gene TRBJ1-4, with 9 bases lining up with TRBD1. The CDR3 totals 16 residues. With V trimmed by 5 bases and J by 6 bases, 10 bases remained unmatched. Germline CDR1 is PRHDT and CDR2 is FYEKMQ (reference sequence). CDR3 sequence (DNA): TGTGCCAGCAGCCTCTCAACCGGGACAGGGTATGAAAAACTGTTTTTT. It encodes CASSLSTGTGYEKLFF.

The V call is TRBV6-5, the J call TRBJ2-2, with D perhaps TRBD2 (6 bases). Between the trimmed V and J ends, which lost 4 bases and 4 bases, there was a span of 13 bases. Germline V gives CDR1 MNHEY, CDR2 SVGAGI. The CDR3 is 15 residues long. This chain's CDR3 is CASSSEGLGTGELFF. Here the CDR3 DNA reads TGTGCCAGCAGTTCGGAGGGCCTGGGCACCGGGGAGCTGTTTTTT.

The V gene is TRBV28, the J gene TRBJ1-1, with D perhaps TRBD1 (5 bases). With 3 bases removed from V and 3 bases from J, the gap between germline ends came to 14 bases. Germline CDR1 and CDR2: MDHEN and SYDVKM. CDR3 size: 15 residues. The CDR3 is CASSLGGAGDTEAFF. DNA of the CDR3: TGTGCCAGCAGTTTGGGGGGTGCGGGGGACACTGAAGCTTTCTTT. The full variable domain, completed using reference TRBV28 and TRBJ1-1, is DVKVTQSSRYLVKRTGEKVFLECVQDMDHENMFWYRQDPGLGLRLIYFSYDVKMKEKGDIPEGYSVSREKKERFSLILESASTNQTSMYLCASSLGGAGDTEAFFGQGTRLTVV.

This clone was detected only once. V and J are TRBV6-6 and TRBJ1-6; D may be TRBD1 (5 bases). Germline V CDR1 and CDR2: MNHNY, SVGAGI (reference sequence). V was shortened by 2 bases and J by 9 bases, with 17 bases between the two germline ends. The CDR3 has 16 amino acids. The CDR3 region has the DNA TGTGCCAGCAGTTACGATCCGCTGGGGCGGAGTTCACCCCTCCACTTT. This translates into CASSYDPLGRSSPLHF.

Notes on this clone: Other DNA sequences from this sample encode an identical CDR3 as well. The V gene is TRBV2, the J gene TRBJ2-7; unclear D gene. The CDR3 extends over 12 amino acids. Trimming cost V 4 bases and J 3 bases, with 7 bases left between them. Per the germline V gene, CDR1 is SNHLY and CDR2 is FYNNEI. The CDR3 region is CASSVQVYEQYF. In DNA form, the CDR3 reads TGTGCCAGCAGTGTTCAAGTCTACGAGCAGTACTTC. The full variable domain, completed using reference TRBV2 and TRBJ2-7, is EPEVTQTPSHQVTQMGQEVILRCVPISNHLYFYWYRQILGQKVEFLVSFYNNEISEKSEIFDDQFSVERPDGSNFTLKIRSTKLEDSAMYFCASSVQVYEQYFGPGTRLTVT.

This clone was counted a few times. Other DNA variants within this sample encode the same CDR3. The rearrangement links TRBV28 to TRBJ1-2, with TRBD1 matching over 7 bases. V dropped 5 bases and J dropped 5; count of bases not matched to a gene: 8. CDR3 size: 14 residues. Germline CDR1 is MDHEN and CDR2 is SYDVKM. The CDR3 DNA sequence: TGTGCCAGCAGTACCTCGGGACAGATTTATGGCTACACCTTC. Translating gives CASSTSGQIYGYTF.

As regards this clone: Within the sample, other DNA sequences also encode this same CDR3. The rearrangement joins TRBV18 to TRBJ1-1; D is unresolved. CDR3 length: 14 amino acids. V lost 3 bases and J 1 base, leaving 9 bases between the germline ends. In germline, CDR1 is KGHSH, CDR2 LQKENI. CDR3 sequence reads: CASSPSTGNTEAFF. CDR3 sequence (DNA): TGTGCCAGCTCACCTTCCACGGGGAACACTGAAGCTTTCTTT.

Remarks on this clone: One end of the junction varies from germline; a read error may be responsible. The V gene is TRBV29-1, the J gene TRBJ2-4; the D gene is possibly TRBD1 (5 bases). The CDR3 is made up of 15 amino acids. Germline CDR1 and CDR2: SQVTM and ANQGSEA. CDR3 coding DNA: TGCAGCGTTAAAGACAGTACACTAGCCAAAAACATTCAGTACTTC. This sequence encodes CSVKDSTLAKNIQYF.

Turning to this clone: Other DNA sequences from this sample encode an identical CDR3 as well. The CDR3 reads CASRVAGTDTQYF. In nucleotides, the CDR3 is TGTGCCAGCAGAGTAGCGGGCACAGATACGCAGTATTTT. This chain connects TRBV6-5 to TRBJ2-3; D possibly corresponds to TRBD2 (6 bases). This CDR3 is 13 amino acids long. Trimming left V 6 bases short and J 1 base short, with 8 bases between. Germline values: CDR1 MNHEY, CDR2 SVGAGI.

The rearrangement uses TRBV19 and TRBJ2-1; TRBD1 aligns across 9 bases. The CDR3 extends over 15 amino acids. In germline, CDR1 is LNHDA, CDR2 SQIVND (reference sequence). V trimming: 6 bases; J trimming: 4 bases; junction bases outside the gene matches: 7. Written as DNA, the CDR3 is TGTGCCAGTAGCCCAGGACAGGGGAGGTACAATGAGCAGTTCTTC. Its translation is CASSPGQGRYNEQFF.

The chain links TRBV11-3 to TRBJ2-6; possible D gene TRBD2, 5 bases. There are 19 residues in the CDR3. Trimming shortened V by 5 bases and J by 4 bases, and 24 bases separated the two germline ends. Germline V gives CDR1 SGHNT, CDR2 YENEEA. The CDR3 here is CASSTGGSGLSKGANVLTF. DNA for the CDR3: TGTGCCAGCAGCACGGGCGGCAGCGGACTGTCAAAGGGGGCCAACGTCCTGACTTTC.

CDR3: CASSLFRNEKLFF. CDR3 coding DNA: TGTGCCAGCAGCTTGTTCAGAAATGAAAAACTGTTTTTT. V usage is TRBV7-2 and J usage is TRBJ1-4; D is unclear. The V and J ends lost 3 bases and 5 bases respectively, with 7 bases between them. CDR3 length equals 13 residues. Per the germline V gene, CDR1 is SGHTA and CDR2 is FQGNSA. Together with reference TRBV7-2 and TRBJ1-4, the CDR3 gives the full variable domain: GAGVSQSPSNKVTEKGKDVELRCDPISGHTALYWYRQSLGQGLEFLIYFQGNSAPDKSGLPSDRFSAERTGGSVSTLTIQRTQQEDSAVYLCASSLFRNEKLFFGSGTQLSVL.

The V call is TRBV4-3, the J call TRBJ2-1; no clear D. CDR1 is LGHNA, CDR2 YSLEER, per germline. The CDR3 has 15 residues. Trimming removed 0 bases from V and 0 bases from J, with 6 bases in between. CDR3 sequence (DNA): TGCGCCAGCAGCCAAGACCAGATCTCCTACAATGAGCAGTTCTTC. Translation: CASSQDQISYNEQFF.

This chain links TRBV28 with TRBJ2-2, with no clear D. CDR3 size: 15 residues. V shed 5 bases and J shed 0 bases, with 10 bases lying between them. CDR1 is MDHEN and CDR2 is SYDVKM in the germline V gene. CDR3 nucleotide sequence: TGTGCCAGCAGTGGACGGACGCCGAACACCGGGGAGCTGTTTTTT. Protein sequence: CASSGRTPNTGELFF. The full variable domain, completed using reference TRBV28 and TRBJ2-2, is DVKVTQSSRYLVKRTGEKVFLECVQDMDHENMFWYRQDPGLGLRLIYFSYDVKMKEKGDIPEGYSVSREKKERFSLILESASTNQTSMYLCASSGRTPNTGELFFGEGSRLTVL.

This chain connects TRBV30 to TRBJ2-3, with 11 bases matching TRBD2. The CDR3 runs 15 residues. V shed 2 bases and J 3 bases; nucleotides not matched to a gene: 4. Germline V gene sequence: CDR1 GTSNPN, CDR2 SVGIG (reference sequence). The CDR3: CAWSRTSGLTDTQYF. CDR3 sequence (DNA): TGTGCCTGGAGTAGGACTAGCGGGCTAACAGATACGCAGTATTTT. Looking up the rest from reference TRBV30 and TRBJ2-3 gives the full variable domain: SQTIHQWPATLVQPVGSPLSLECTVEGTSNPNLYWYRQAAGRGLQLLFYSVGIGQISSEVPQNLSASRPQDRQFILSSKKLLLSDSGFYLCAWSRTSGLTDTQYFGPGTRLTVL.

The V gene is TRBV7-6, the J gene TRBJ2-7, with D uncertain. Germline values: CDR1 SGHVS, CDR2 FNYEAQ. This CDR3 is 14 amino acids long. V lost 1 base and J 6 bases, leaving 13 bases between the germline ends. The CDR3 DNA sequence: TGTGCCAGCAGCTTAGTTCCAGGAGTAGCCGAGCAGTACTTC. It encodes CASSLVPGVAEQYF.

This clone is a singleton in its sample. The chain combines TRBV6-6 with TRBJ2-7; D unclear. CDR3 length: 14 residues. CDR1 is MNHNY and CDR2 is SVGAGI in the germline V gene (reference sequence). V lost 2 bases to trimming and J lost 0 bases, with 8 bases between them. DNA of the CDR3: TGTGCCAGCAGTTACCTCTCTAACTCCTACGAGCAGTACTTC. It codes for CASSYLSNSYEQYF.

This sequence joins TRBV5-1 and TRBJ1-6, with 7 bases fitting TRBD1. The germline CDR1 and CDR2 sequences are SGHRS and YFSETQ. Trimming removed 3 bases from V and 2 bases from J; junction bases left unmatched: 11. This CDR3 region has 18 residues. CDR3 in amino acids: CASSYDPQGVTYNSPLHF. Written as DNA, the CDR3 is TGCGCCAGCAGCTATGACCCGCAGGGGGTCACCTATAATTCACCCCTCCACTTT. Together with reference TRBV5-1 and TRBJ1-6, the CDR3 gives the full variable domain: KAGVTQTPRYLIKTRGQQVTLSCSPISGHRSVSWYQQTPGQGLQFLFEYFSETQRNKGNFPGRFSGRQFSNSRSEMNVSTLELGDSALYLCASSYDPQGVTYNSPLHFGNGTRLTVT.

The rearrangement joins TRBV11-2 to TRBJ2-5, with D perhaps matching TRBD1 (5 bases). V shed 3 bases and J shed 2 bases, with 10 bases lying between them. Germline V gene lookup returns CDR1 SGHAT and CDR2 FQNNGV. The CDR3 totals 14 residues. CDR3 loop: CASSFSGYQETQYF. DNA for the CDR3: TGTGCCAGCAGCTTTTCAGGGTATCAAGAGACCCAGTACTTC. The full variable domain, its missing parts supplied by reference TRBV11-2 and TRBJ2-5, is EAGVAQSPRYKIIEKRQSVAFWCNPISGHATLYWYQQILGQGPKLLIQFQNNGVVDDSQLPKDRFSAERLKGVDSTLKIQPAKLEDSAVYLCASSFSGYQETQYFGPGTRLLVL.

The chain carries TRBV11-2 and TRBJ1-4; D is undetermined. Trimming pared 3 bases from V and 0 bases from J, leaving 14 bases between. The CDR3 is 17 amino acids. Germline loops: CDR1 SGHAT, CDR2 FQNNGV. CDR3 amino acids: CASSLNLYFSTNEKLFF. CDR3 nucleotide sequence: TGTGCCAGCAGCTTGAACCTTTACTTCTCAACTAATGAAAAACTGTTTTTT. The variable domain in full, completed from reference TRBV11-2 and TRBJ1-4, reads EAGVAQSPRYKIIEKRQSVAFWCNPISGHATLYWYQQILGQGPKLLIQFQNNGVVDDSQLPKDRFSAERLKGVDSTLKIQPAKLEDSAVYLCASSLNLYFSTNEKLFFGSGTQLSVL.

V and J are TRBV5-1 and TRBJ2-3, with D perhaps matching TRBD2 (5 bases). V was clipped by 3 bases and J by 2 bases, with 13 bases between them. The germline V gene has CDR1 SGHRS and CDR2 YFSETQ. This CDR3 comprises 15 residues. The CDR3: CASSSDSFATDTQYF. The CDR3 DNA sequence: TGCGCCAGCAGCTCGGACTCGTTTGCCACAGATACGCAGTATTTT.

In the case of this clone: At the DNA level, this CDR3 is encoded by other sequences in the same sample as well. The chain recombines TRBV5-1 with TRBJ2-3; D is undetermined. This CDR3 contains 13 residues. Germline lookup yields CDR1 SGHRS and CDR2 YFSETQ. The ends were cut back, 3 bases at V and 1 base at J, with 6 bases in the middle. The CDR3 protein is CASSSTGTDTQYF. The CDR3 region has the DNA TGCGCCAGCAGCTCAACAGGCACAGATACGCAGTATTTT. The full variable domain, completed using reference TRBV5-1 and TRBJ2-3, is KAGVTQTPRYLIKTRGQQVTLSCSPISGHRSVSWYQQTPGQGLQFLFEYFSETQRNKGNFPGRFSGRQFSNSRSEMNVSTLELGDSALYLCASSSTGTDTQYFGPGTRLTVL.

The rearrangement uses TRBV6-6 and TRBJ2-7; D is unclear. CDR3 length: 11 residues. Germline V gene data show CDR1 as MNHNY and CDR2 as SVGAGI (reference sequence). The ends were cut back, 2 bases at V and 6 bases at J, with 5 bases in the middle. CDR3 in DNA: TGTGCCAGCAGTTACCGGCTCGAGCAGTACTTC. Protein sequence: CASSYRLEQYF.

For this clone: At the DNA level, this CDR3 is encoded by other sequences in the same sample as well. The genes are TRBV7-9 and TRBJ2-5; 9 bases map to TRBD1. The CDR3 spans 15 residues. V dropped 1 base and J dropped 3; count of bases not matched to a gene: 3. CDR1 is SEHNR and CDR2 is FQNEAQ in the germline V gene (reference sequence). The CDR3 coding sequence is TGTGCCAGCAGCTTAGGAGACAGGGGGGAAGAGACCCAGTACTTC. Translated, it gives CASSLGDRGEETQYF.

As for this clone: Different DNA sequences within this sample yield the same CDR3. CDR3 coding DNA: TGTGCCAGCAGTTTAGGGGGTGGCACCGGGGAGCTGTTTTTT. It codes for CASSLGGGTGELFF. The gene calls are TRBV28 and TRBJ2-2; either TRBD1 or TRBD2 may supply D (5 bases each). CDR3 length equals 14 residues. CDR1 is MDHEN and CDR2 is SYDVKM in the germline V gene. Trimming removed 2 bases from V and 4 bases from J, with 8 bases in between.

The chain is built from TRBV28 and TRBJ1-5; D unclear. The V end was cut by 2 bases, the J end by 0 bases, with 11 bases between. The CDR3 is 16 amino acids. CDR1 and CDR2 (germline): MDHEN, SYDVKM. This CDR3 is CASSLEAVYSNQPQHF. In DNA form, the CDR3 reads TGTGCCAGCAGTTTAGAGGCAGTTTATAGCAATCAGCCCCAGCATTTT.

This rearrangement joins TRBV11-2 to TRBJ1-4, with D possibly TRBD1 on 5 matching bases. Germline V gene data show CDR1 as SGHAT and CDR2 as FQNNGV. The CDR3 is 14 amino acids. Trimming stripped 0 bases from V and 9 bases from J, with 11 bases between. In DNA, the CDR3 is TGTGCCAGCAGCTTAGACCCCAGGGTCCAAAAACTGTTTTTT. As protein: CASSLDPRVQKLFF.

The V gene is TRBV7-2, the J gene TRBJ2-5, with D possibly being TRBD1 (5 bases). The CDR3 has 15 residues. Germline CDR1 reads SGHTA; CDR2 reads FQGNSA. Trimming shortened V by 4 bases and J by 4 bases, and 16 bases separated the two germline ends. This chain's CDR3 is CASSSPQRGRETQYF. DNA of the CDR3: TGTGCCAGCAGCTCCCCCCAAAGGGGCAGAGAGACCCAGTACTTC.

This chain uses TRBV23-1 with TRBJ1-1; 7 nucleotides line up with TRBD1. TRBV23-1 is given ORF status, its function remaining uncertain. Trimming took 3 bases from V and 4 from J; bases not matched to a gene: 11. CDR3 size: 16 residues. CDR3 region: CASSHVPRQGATEAFF. In DNA, the CDR3 is TGCGCCAGCAGTCACGTACCCAGACAGGGCGCCACTGAAGCTTTCTTT.